This is a list of T cell receptor beta chains from one sample in a study of PD-L1 blockade in urothelial cancer. Clones were read by immunoSEQ multiplex PCR, and TCRdb kept only the in-frame ones, dropping some. The sample carries about 95,000 clones, roughly 87% recorded once. This specimen was PBMCs, taken around atezolizumab (anti-PD-L1) treatment. These receptors all stem from a man between 60 and 75 years old with urothelial cancer. CDR3s include the opening cysteine and the closing phenylalanine or tryptophan. The D gene is left open where the match is weak. Clone size appears in some rows only: once, few, many, or a class for an expanded clone.

CDR3aa,CDR3nt,j_gene,v_gene,d_gene,abundance
CASSSVAEGNEQFF,TGTGCCAGCAGCTCCGTAGCGGAGGGGAATGAGCAGTTCTTC,TRBJ2-1,TRBV7-8,-,few
CATRGSGGAYEQYF,TGTGCCACCCGAGGCAGCGGGGGGGCCTACGAGCAGTACTTC,TRBJ2-7,TRBV27,TRBD2,few
CASSPDRGDYEQYF,TGCGCCAGCAGCCCGGACAGGGGCGACTACGAGCAGTACTTC,TRBJ2-7,TRBV5-1,TRBD1,few
CASHPSAYNSPLHF,TGTGCCAGCCACCCGTCGGCCTATAATTCACCCCTCCACTTT,TRBJ1-6,TRBV7-9,-,-
CASSPDRGRGKETQYF,TGTGCCAGCAGCCCCGACAGGGGGCGAGGTAAAGAGACCCAGTACTTC,TRBJ2-5,TRBV5-4,TRBD1,-
CASSRLSGGRTDTQYF,TGCGCCAGCAGCCGCCTTAGCGGGGGGCGCACAGATACGCAGTATTTT,TRBJ2-3,TRBV5-1,TRBD2,-
CSVELAGVGNIQYF,TGCAGCGTTGAGTTAGCGGGAGTTGGAAACATTCAGTACTTC,TRBJ2-4,TRBV29-1,TRBD2,-
CASSASIGYNEQFF,TGTGCCAGCAGCGCCAGCATCGGGTACAATGAGCAGTTCTTC,TRBJ2-1,TRBV7-3,-,-
CASSVQGRETQYF,TGTGCCAGTAGCGTACAGGGGAGAGAGACCCAGTACTTC,TRBJ2-5,TRBV19,TRBD1,-
CASSEGSSVDTQYF,TGTGCCAGCAGTGAAGGATCTAGCGTCGATACGCAGTATTTT,TRBJ2-3,TRBV6-1,-,-
CASIAPKASGSAHQNIQYF,TGCGCCAGCATCGCTCCGAAGGCTAGCGGGAGTGCCCATCAAAACATTCAGTACTTC,TRBJ2-4,TRBV10-1,TRBD2,-
CASSPGDAYNEQFF,TGTGCCAGCAGCCCAGGGGACGCCTACAATGAGCAGTTCTTC,TRBJ2-1,TRBV11-1,-,-
CASCLGRTGGNEQFF,TGCGCCAGCTGCCTTGGTCGGACAGGGGGCAATGAGCAGTTCTTC,TRBJ2-1,TRBV10-2,TRBD1,-
CASSESGDTEAFF,TGTGCCAGTAGTGAGAGCGGGGACACTGAAGCTTTCTTT,TRBJ1-1,TRBV19,-,few
CASSWGGQGGYTF,TGCGCCAGCAGCTGGGGGGGTCAAGGGGGCTACACCTTC,TRBJ1-2,TRBV5-1,-,-
CASSDSSGAGYTF,TGTGCCAGCAGTGACTCTTCAGGGGCTGGCTACACCTTC,TRBJ1-2,TRBV6-4,-,few
CASARTGSTDTQYF,TGCGCCAGCGCTCGTACGGGAAGCACAGATACGCAGTATTTT,TRBJ2-3,TRBV5-1,-,-
CSVEGGDRAETQYF,TGCAGCGTTGAAGGCGGGGATAGGGCAGAGACCCAGTACTTC,TRBJ2-5,TRBV29-1,-,-
CASSLLQKGLQATNEKLFF,TGTGCCAGCAGTTTATTACAAAAGGGACTGCAAGCAACTAATGAAAAACTGTTTTTT,TRBJ1-4,TRBV28,-,once
CASSMRTSTDTQYF,TGTGCCAGTAGTATGAGGACTAGCACAGATACGCAGTATTTT,TRBJ2-3,TRBV19,-,-
CASSFNGRGNEQFF,TGTGCCAGCAGTTTTAACGGGAGGGGAAATGAGCAGTTCTTC,TRBJ2-1,TRBV27,TRBD2,once
CASSPQVAQDNEQFF,TGCGCCAGCAGCCCCCAAGTGGCTCAGGACAATGAGCAGTTCTTC,TRBJ2-1,TRBV5-1,-,-
CASSNSGQGNEKLFF,TGTGCCAGCAGCAACTCGGGACAGGGTAATGAAAAACTGTTTTTT,TRBJ1-4,TRBV7-2,TRBD1,-
CASSYSTAGNYGYTF,TGTGCCAGCAGTTACTCGACTGCGGGGAACTATGGCTACACCTTC,TRBJ1-2,TRBV6-5,-,-
CASSPREGGPETQYF,TGTGCCAGCTCACCAAGGGAGGGAGGTCCAGAGACCCAGTACTTC,TRBJ2-5,TRBV18,TRBD2,-
CASSYSTGVRGGYTF,TGTGCCAGCAGTTACTCGACAGGGGTCCGAGGTGGCTACACCTTC,TRBJ1-2,TRBV6-5,TRBD1,-
CASSPSASGGNTDTQYF,TGTGCCAGCTCACCATCTGCTAGCGGGGGGAACACAGATACGCAGTATTTT,TRBJ2-3,TRBV18,TRBD2,-
CASSFPSGGKDTQYF,TGTGCCAGCAGCTTTCCTAGCGGGGGCAAAGATACGCAGTATTTT,TRBJ2-3,TRBV7-9,TRBD2,-
CASSVGAGWSPRAQYF,TGTGCCAGCAGCGTTGGGGCGGGATGGAGCCCTAGGGCGCAGTATTTT,TRBJ2-3,TRBV9,-,-
CSAVLAGGPGDTQYF,TGCAGCGCCGTACTAGCGGGAGGGCCTGGAGATACGCAGTATTTT,TRBJ2-3,TRBV29-1,TRBD2,-
CASSRGTPGTDTQYF,TGTGCCAGCAGCCGGGGGACCCCGGGCACAGATACGCAGTATTTT,TRBJ2-3,TRBV7-2,-,-